A selection of T cell receptor beta chains follows, all from one sample in a study of T-cell memory formation after mild COVID-19. TCRdb recomputed calls from the 5' RACE reads with MiXCR, one row per CDR3 protein. This repertoire shows over 150,000 distinct CDR3 sequences, 13% found once; its top ten account for approximately 3.3%. The specimen was PBMCs or a T cell subset sorted from them (not recorded which). Source of these receptors: a man aged 18 to 29 who had mild COVID-19 (a few samples of this study predate the infection). Cell type and time point are not known. Both conserved end residues are part of each CDR3. Each record gives: CDR3 DNA, CDR3 protein, clone size, J gene, D gene, V gene. A D gene is named only where the DNA matches it firmly. Size values are once, few and many counts, or a class for expanded clones, and some rows have none.

cdr3_nt: TGTGCCAGCAGCTTATCGTTCGGACAGGGTGGCTACACCTTC; cdr3_aa: CASSLSFGQGGYTF; clone_size: -; j_call: TRBJ1-2; d_call: TRBD1; v_call: TRBV7-6
cdr3_nt: TGTGCCAGCAGGACGGGCTTGTGGGAGACCCAGTACTTC; cdr3_aa: CASRTGLWETQYF; clone_size: few; j_call: TRBJ2-5; d_call: -; v_call: TRBV28
cdr3_nt: TGTGCCAGCAGCTCGGACTACAATCAGCCCCAGCATTTT; cdr3_aa: CASSSDYNQPQHF; clone_size: many; j_call: TRBJ1-5; d_call: -; v_call: TRBV7-2
cdr3_nt: TGCGCCAGCAGCCGGGGACAGCCTGGAAACACCATATATTTT; cdr3_aa: CASSRGQPGNTIYF; clone_size: many; j_call: TRBJ1-3; d_call: TRBD1; v_call: TRBV4-3
cdr3_nt: TGTGCCAGCAGCCAAGACGGACAGGGTGAAAACATTCAGTACTTC; cdr3_aa: CASSQDGQGENIQYF; clone_size: few; j_call: TRBJ2-4; d_call: TRBD1; v_call: TRBV4-2
cdr3_nt: TGTGCCAGCAGCCCACAGGGTAACAATGGCTACACCTTC; cdr3_aa: CASSPQGNNGYTF; clone_size: -; j_call: TRBJ1-2; d_call: -; v_call: TRBV12-3/TRBV12-4
cdr3_nt: TGCAGTGCTAGAGGGTTCGCAGGACGTAACTATGGCTACACCTTC; cdr3_aa: CSARGFAGRNYGYTF; clone_size: -; j_call: TRBJ1-2; d_call: -; v_call: TRBV20-1
cdr3_nt: TGCAGTGCCGACGCCGACACGGGACAGGATCAACCCCTCCACTTT; cdr3_aa: CSADADTGQDQPLHF; clone_size: many; j_call: TRBJ1-6; d_call: TRBD1; v_call: TRBV20-1
cdr3_nt: TGTGCCAGCAGTTACTCGAAGGGGGGCGCTGGGTTTTCCGGCTACACCTTC; cdr3_aa: CASSYSKGGAGFSGYTF; clone_size: -; j_call: TRBJ1-2; d_call: -; v_call: TRBV6-5
cdr3_nt: TGTGCCAGCAGTTTAGCGCCCGGCAGGGGTTACGAGCAGTACTTC; cdr3_aa: CASSLAPGRGYEQYF; clone_size: -; j_call: TRBJ2-7; d_call: -; v_call: TRBV12-3/TRBV12-4
cdr3_nt: TGTGCCACCAGCAGAGCCAGGCAGGGAATCGCCACAGATACGCAGTATTTT; cdr3_aa: CATSRARQGIATDTQYF; clone_size: -; j_call: TRBJ2-3; d_call: -; v_call: TRBV15
cdr3_nt: TGCGCCAGCAGTGAGTCAAGCGGGGGGACTCTAGATACGCAGTATTTT; cdr3_aa: CASSESSGGTLDTQYF; clone_size: many; j_call: TRBJ2-3; d_call: TRBD2; v_call: TRBV10-1
cdr3_nt: TGTGCCAGCAGCTTCGAGGGGTTAAGATCACCCCTCCACTTT; cdr3_aa: CASSFEGLRSPLHF; clone_size: few; j_call: TRBJ1-6; d_call: -; v_call: TRBV7-2
cdr3_nt: TGTGCCAGCAGCCCCAACACTGAAGCTTTCTTT; cdr3_aa: CASSPNTEAFF; clone_size: many; j_call: TRBJ1-1; d_call: -; v_call: TRBV18
cdr3_nt: TGTGCCACCAGTGACAGGGAATACTATGGCTACACCTTC; cdr3_aa: CATSDREYYGYTF; clone_size: -; j_call: TRBJ1-2; d_call: -; v_call: TRBV24-1
cdr3_nt: TGTGCCAGCAGCCAAGGACCAGGTACAGATACGCAGTATTTT; cdr3_aa: CASSQGPGTDTQYF; clone_size: -; j_call: TRBJ2-3; d_call: -; v_call: TRBV14
cdr3_nt: TGCGCCAGCAGCTTGGGGGACCCTCGAAACTACGAGCAGTACTTC; cdr3_aa: CASSLGDPRNYEQYF; clone_size: many; j_call: TRBJ2-7; d_call: -; v_call: TRBV5-1
cdr3_nt: TGTGCCAGCAGCTTAGGAGACTTCACCTCCGGGCAGTTCTTC; cdr3_aa: CASSLGDFTSGQFF; clone_size: many; j_call: TRBJ2-1; d_call: -; v_call: TRBV11-2
cdr3_nt: TGTGCCAGCAATCGACCTCTAGCAACCGGGGAGCTGTTTTTT; cdr3_aa: CASNRPLATGELFF; clone_size: many; j_call: TRBJ2-2; d_call: -; v_call: TRBV6-2/TRBV6-3
cdr3_nt: TGTGCCAGCAGCTTAGCCGGTACAAGTAACACTGAAGCTTTCTTT; cdr3_aa: CASSLAGTSNTEAFF; clone_size: few; j_call: TRBJ1-1; d_call: -; v_call: TRBV7-2
cdr3_nt: TGTGCCAGCAGCCTCGGGCCCTACTCCTACAATGAGCAGTTCTTC; cdr3_aa: CASSLGPYSYNEQFF; clone_size: -; j_call: TRBJ2-1; d_call: -; v_call: TRBV5-5
cdr3_nt: TGTGCCAGCAGTGATGCGGGGGGCTTCACAGATACGCAGTATTTT; cdr3_aa: CASSDAGGFTDTQYF; clone_size: -; j_call: TRBJ2-3; d_call: TRBD2; v_call: TRBV25-1
cdr3_nt: TGTGCCAGCAGCCGGACAGGGTCTCACTATGGCTACACCTTC; cdr3_aa: CASSRTGSHYGYTF; clone_size: -; j_call: TRBJ1-2; d_call: TRBD1; v_call: TRBV6-5
cdr3_nt: TGTGCCAGCAGTGAACTTCCTACAGGGGGCTTCACTGAAGCTTTCTTT; cdr3_aa: CASSELPTGGFTEAFF; clone_size: few; j_call: TRBJ1-1; d_call: TRBD1; v_call: TRBV2
cdr3_nt: TGTGCCTGGAGTGTACTGGGACCCCAAGAGACCCAGTACTTC; cdr3_aa: CAWSVLGPQETQYF; clone_size: -; j_call: TRBJ2-5; d_call: -; v_call: TRBV30
cdr3_nt: TGCAGTGCTAGTCGGCAGGCGCACGGCTACACCTTC; cdr3_aa: CSASRQAHGYTF; clone_size: -; j_call: TRBJ1-2; d_call: -; v_call: TRBV20-1
cdr3_nt: TGTGCCAGCAGTTACCGGGGACAGCCCACAGATACGCAGTATTTT; cdr3_aa: CASSYRGQPTDTQYF; clone_size: -; j_call: TRBJ2-3; d_call: TRBD1; v_call: TRBV6-5
cdr3_nt: TGTGCCAGCAGCCCCAGACTAGCGGGACACAATGAGCAGTTCTTC; cdr3_aa: CASSPRLAGHNEQFF; clone_size: few; j_call: TRBJ2-1; d_call: TRBD2; v_call: TRBV11-3
cdr3_nt: TGTGCCAGCAGGCTAGTGGATGAGCAGTTCTTC; cdr3_aa: CASRLVDEQFF; clone_size: few; j_call: TRBJ2-1; d_call: -; v_call: TRBV12-3/TRBV12-4
cdr3_nt: TGTGCCAGCAGCCCCCAACCAGGGGGAGGTACTGAAGCTTTCTTT; cdr3_aa: CASSPQPGGGTEAFF; clone_size: few; j_call: TRBJ1-1; d_call: TRBD1; v_call: TRBV7-2
cdr3_nt: TGTGCCAGCAGCGCCCGACAGGGGGAGGAGGAAAAACTGTTTTTT; cdr3_aa: CASSARQGEEEKLFF; clone_size: -; j_call: TRBJ1-4; d_call: TRBD1; v_call: TRBV7-2
cdr3_nt: TGTGCCAGCAGCCAAGACGCAGATACGCAGTATTTT; cdr3_aa: CASSQDADTQYF; clone_size: -; j_call: TRBJ2-3; d_call: -; v_call: TRBV3-1
cdr3_nt: TGTGCCAGCAGCTTAGGATTTAACACAGATACGCAGTATTTT; cdr3_aa: CASSLGFNTDTQYF; clone_size: -; j_call: TRBJ2-3; d_call: -; v_call: TRBV7-8
cdr3_nt: TGTGCCAGCAGCTCAAGGGCATCCCTGAGCAATCAGCCCCAGCATTTT; cdr3_aa: CASSSRASLSNQPQHF; clone_size: few; j_call: TRBJ1-5; d_call: -; v_call: TRBV6-5
cdr3_nt: TGCGCCAGCAGCCAAGATCTAACACGTGGACTAGCTGGGACCCAGTACTTC; cdr3_aa: CASSQDLTRGLAGTQYF; clone_size: -; j_call: TRBJ2-5; d_call: TRBD2; v_call: TRBV4-1
cdr3_nt: TGTGCCAGCAGTTACGATAGCAATCAGCCCCAGCATTTT; cdr3_aa: CASSYDSNQPQHF; clone_size: many; j_call: TRBJ1-5; d_call: -; v_call: TRBV6-2/TRBV6-3
cdr3_nt: TGTGCCAGCAGCCAAACAGGCCGGGAAACCTACGAGCAGTACTTC; cdr3_aa: CASSQTGRETYEQYF; clone_size: many; j_call: TRBJ2-7; d_call: -; v_call: TRBV14
cdr3_nt: TGTGCCAGCAGCCAAGATCCGGGGGGATACTCTGGAAACACCATATATTTT; cdr3_aa: CASSQDPGGYSGNTIYF; clone_size: many; j_call: TRBJ1-3; d_call: -; v_call: TRBV4-2
cdr3_nt: TGTGCCAGCAGCGTAGATGGCAGGGGACGAGAGACCCAGTACTTC; cdr3_aa: CASSVDGRGRETQYF; clone_size: few; j_call: TRBJ2-5; d_call: -; v_call: TRBV9
cdr3_nt: TGCGCCAGCAGCTTTCAGCGGGGGCCCTACGAGCAGTACTTC; cdr3_aa: CASSFQRGPYEQYF; clone_size: few; j_call: TRBJ2-7; d_call: TRBD2; v_call: TRBV5-1
cdr3_nt: TGCGCCAGCAGCTTAGGCACTGAAGCTTTCTTT; cdr3_aa: CASSLGTEAFF; clone_size: many; j_call: TRBJ1-1; d_call: -; v_call: TRBV5-1
cdr3_nt: TGTGCCACCAGCAGCCAAGAGACCCAGTACTTC; cdr3_aa: CATSSQETQYF; clone_size: few; j_call: TRBJ2-5; d_call: -; v_call: TRBV15
cdr3_nt: TGTGCCAGCAGCTTGGACGGGCAGGACTATGGCTACACCTTC; cdr3_aa: CASSLDGQDYGYTF; clone_size: -; j_call: TRBJ1-2; d_call: -; v_call: TRBV5-6
cdr3_nt: TGTGCCAGCAGCTCCCCGGGAGCTAGGAGTGGCTACACCTTC; cdr3_aa: CASSSPGARSGYTF; clone_size: -; j_call: TRBJ1-2; d_call: -; v_call: TRBV7-3
cdr3_nt: TGTGCCAGCAGTTACGGGGTTGGGGCCAACGTCCTGACTTTC; cdr3_aa: CASSYGVGANVLTF; clone_size: few; j_call: TRBJ2-6; d_call: -; v_call: TRBV6-5
cdr3_nt: TGTGCCAGCAGCTACAGACAGGGAAGGCCCTACGAGCAGTACTTC; cdr3_aa: CASSYRQGRPYEQYF; clone_size: -; j_call: TRBJ2-7; d_call: TRBD1; v_call: TRBV7-9
cdr3_nt: TGTGCCAGCAGGACAGGGTTGACCTATGGCTACACCTTC; cdr3_aa: CASRTGLTYGYTF; clone_size: -; j_call: TRBJ1-2; d_call: TRBD1; v_call: TRBV6-1
cdr3_nt: TGTGCCAGCAGCGTACAACTAGCGGGGGGTGTGACAGATACGCAGTATTTT; cdr3_aa: CASSVQLAGGVTDTQYF; clone_size: -; j_call: TRBJ2-3; d_call: TRBD2; v_call: TRBV7-2
cdr3_nt: TGCGCCAGCAGCGTGCAGGGGAGGGGAGTTGAGACCCAGTACTTC; cdr3_aa: CASSVQGRGVETQYF; clone_size: many; j_call: TRBJ2-5; d_call: -; v_call: TRBV5-1
cdr3_nt: TGCGCCAGCAGCTTGGGGACAGGCGCCTCCTACGAGCAGTACTTC; cdr3_aa: CASSLGTGASYEQYF; clone_size: -; j_call: TRBJ2-7; d_call: TRBD1; v_call: TRBV5-1
cdr3_nt: TGCGCCAGCAGCCAAGAAACCGTCCCTAGCACAGATACGCAGTATTTT; cdr3_aa: CASSQETVPSTDTQYF; clone_size: many; j_call: TRBJ2-3; d_call: -; v_call: TRBV4-1
cdr3_nt: TGTGCCAGCAGCTTTAACGGGGGAGAGACCCAGTACTTC; cdr3_aa: CASSFNGGETQYF; clone_size: -; j_call: TRBJ2-5; d_call: -; v_call: TRBV11-2
cdr3_nt: TGTGCCAGCAGCTTAGTGGACAGGGTGAACTATGGCTACACCTTC; cdr3_aa: CASSLVDRVNYGYTF; clone_size: -; j_call: TRBJ1-2; d_call: TRBD1; v_call: TRBV7-2
cdr3_nt: TGTGCCAGCAGTAGGGACAGCTTCTATGGCTACACCTTC; cdr3_aa: CASSRDSFYGYTF; clone_size: -; j_call: TRBJ1-2; d_call: TRBD1; v_call: TRBV6-5
cdr3_nt: TGCAGTGCTAGGCGGGAGACCCAGTACTTC; cdr3_aa: CSARRETQYF; clone_size: -; j_call: TRBJ2-5; d_call: -; v_call: TRBV20-1
cdr3_nt: TGCGCCAGCAGCTTGGCCGGGGACTCCGAGAGCGATGAGCAGTTCTTC; cdr3_aa: CASSLAGDSESDEQFF; clone_size: -; j_call: TRBJ2-1; d_call: -; v_call: TRBV5-1
cdr3_nt: TGTGCCACCAGTAGGGAGAACACTGAAGCTTTCTTT; cdr3_aa: CATSRENTEAFF; clone_size: -; j_call: TRBJ1-1; d_call: -; v_call: TRBV24-1